These T cell receptor beta chains were read from a single sample in a study of T cell responses to AZD1222 COVID-19 vaccine. Using immunoSEQ multiplex PCR, the repertoire was profiled, and TCRdb retains in-frame clones only, with some absent. The table shows some 120,000 clones, with roughly four fifths occurring only once. Here the sequenced sample was peripheral blood, taken on day 0 of AZD1222 vaccination. The receptors shown here come from an adult in good health. Each CDR3 is given with its conserved first and last residue. The D gene is left open where the match is weak. Clone size, where shown, is once, few, many, or a class for clones that have expanded.

J: TRBJ2-7
size: -
D: TRBD1
V: TRBV29-1
DNA: TGCAGCGTAACCGGGACAGGGTTCTACGAGCAGTACTTC
CDR3: CSVTGTGFYEQYF

J: TRBJ1-1
size: -
D: -
V: TRBV18
DNA: TGTGCCAGCTCACCGACGGTTGCGCAGGGTGAAGCTTTCTTT
CDR3: CASSPTVAQGEAFF

J: TRBJ1-1
size: -
D: -
V: TRBV29-1
DNA: TGCAGCGTTGAGAGGTACTCAATGAACACTGAAGCTTTCTTT
CDR3: CSVERYSMNTEAFF

J: TRBJ1-2
size: -
D: TRBD1
V: TRBV7-3
DNA: TGTGCCAGCAGCCCCTCCCCCCTACTTGGGACAGGGTCGTATGGCTACACCTTC
CDR3: CASSPSPLLGTGSYGYTF

J: TRBJ1-1
size: -
D: -
V: TRBV6-6
DNA: TGTGCCAGCAGTTGGCAGGCCCTGAACACTGAAGCTTTCTTT
CDR3: CASSWQALNTEAFF

J: TRBJ2-7
size: -
D: TRBD2
V: TRBV5-8
DNA: TGTGCCAGCAGCTTGGGACTAGCCCGGGAGCAGTACTTC
CDR3: CASSLGLAREQYF

J: TRBJ1-5
size: -
D: -
V: TRBV2
DNA: TGTGCCAGCAGTTACCCTTTTCAGCCCCAGCATTTT
CDR3: CASSYPFQPQHF

J: TRBJ1-3
size: -
D: -
V: TRBV30
DNA: TGTGCCTGTGGGACGGCCGGATTCTCTGGAAACACCATATATTTT
CDR3: CACGTAGFSGNTIYF

J: TRBJ1-2
size: -
D: TRBD1
V: TRBV6-5
DNA: TGTGCCAGCAGCCGGACAGGGCCAACCTATGGCTACACCTTC
CDR3: CASSRTGPTYGYTF

J: TRBJ2-7
size: few
D: TRBD2
V: TRBV2
DNA: TGTGCCAGCAGTGAAGCGGGAGGGGCGGCCGAGCAGTACTTC
CDR3: CASSEAGGAAEQYF

J: TRBJ2-4
size: -
D: TRBD1
V: TRBV28
DNA: TGTGCCAGCAGTATCAATCCTAACAGGGGCTGGGGCAAAAACATTCAGTACTTC
CDR3: CASSINPNRGWGKNIQYF

J: TRBJ1-1
size: -
D: -
V: TRBV5-4
DNA: TGTGCCAGCAGCTCGCTAGGGGTTGAAGCTTTCTTT
CDR3: CASSSLGVEAFF

J: TRBJ1-4
size: -
D: -
V: TRBV5-6
DNA: TGTGCCAGCAGCTTGCAGGCAGGGCAAAACAATGAAAAACTGTTTTTT
CDR3: CASSLQAGQNNEKLFF

J: TRBJ1-5
size: -
D: -
V: TRBV6-5
DNA: TGTGCCAGCAGCCCACAGGGAAGCAATCAGCCCCAGCATTTT
CDR3: CASSPQGSNQPQHF

J: TRBJ2-5
size: -
D: TRBD2
V: TRBV5-1
DNA: TGCGCCAGCAGCTTGTCTAGGCGGGGGAAGGAAGAGACCCAGTACTTC
CDR3: CASSLSRRGKEETQYF

J: TRBJ1-2
size: once
D: TRBD1
V: TRBV19
DNA: TGTGCCAGTAGTCGGACAGGGAAATATGGCTACACCTTC
CDR3: CASSRTGKYGYTF

J: TRBJ2-1
size: -
D: -
V: TRBV19
DNA: TGTGCCAGTAGTACCGCACGGTACAATGAGCAGTTCTTC
CDR3: CASSTARYNEQFF

J: TRBJ1-1
size: -
D: -
V: TRBV7-8
DNA: TGTGCCAGCAGCTTAGCGGATGAAGCTTTCTTT
CDR3: CASSLADEAFF

J: TRBJ1-1
size: -
D: -
V: TRBV14
DNA: TGTGCCAGCAGCCAAGTTGTCGGCCAAAGGACTGAAGCTTTCTTT
CDR3: CASSQVVGQRTEAFF

J: TRBJ2-3
size: -
D: -
V: TRBV3-1/TRBV3-2
DNA: TGTGCCAGCAGCCAAGAGGGCCAGGCAGATACGCAGTATTTT
CDR3: CASSQEGQADTQYF

J: TRBJ1-4
size: -
D: -
V: TRBV7-9
DNA: TGTGCCAGCAGCTTAGAGGGGAATGAAAAACTGTTTTTT
CDR3: CASSLEGNEKLFF

J: TRBJ1-3
size: -
D: -
V: TRBV25-1
DNA: TGTGCCAGCAGTGTTAGCCCAGGAAACTCTGGAAACACCATATATTTT
CDR3: CASSVSPGNSGNTIYF

J: TRBJ1-2
size: -
D: -
V: TRBV6-5
DNA: TGTGCCAGCAGTTACACGGACGGGGGGAATGGCTACACCTTC
CDR3: CASSYTDGGNGYTF

J: TRBJ2-5
size: once
D: TRBD1
V: TRBV7-6
DNA: TGTGCCAGCAGCCTTCCGACGACAGGGGGCCGCGGGGAGACCCAGTACTTC
CDR3: CASSLPTTGGRGETQYF

J: TRBJ2-7
size: -
D: -
V: TRBV6-5
DNA: TGTGCCAGCAGACCCCGAGAAGGGAGCTACGAGCAGTACTTC
CDR3: CASRPREGSYEQYF

J: TRBJ2-7
size: -
D: TRBD1
V: TRBV6-5
DNA: TGTGCCAGCAGGAGACAGGGTAACTACGAGCAGTACTTC
CDR3: CASRRQGNYEQYF